One sample yielded the 32 T cell receptor beta chains listed below, sequenced in a study of blood T cell dynamics during melanoma immunotherapy. Time point in this sample: pre-treatment baseline. TCRdb's table, derived via immunoSEQ multiplex PCR, lists solely in-frame clones and lacks some. The sample holds approximately 15,000 clones, more than 75% seen once. Sequenced here: blood, sampled from a patient treated with checkpoint blockade. The receptor source for this set is a human donor with melanoma.

The chain uses TRBV5-1 and TRBJ2-1; 8 bases are shared with TRBD2. V gave up 3 bases and J gave up 1 base; unmatched junction bases: 3. Germline loops: CDR1 SGHRS, CDR2 YFSETQ. The CDR3 consists of 15 residues. The DNA of the CDR3 is TGCGCCAGCAGCTGGGGACTAGATTCCTACAATGAGCAGTTCTTC. Amino acid sequence: CASSWGLDSYNEQFF.

The rearrangement links TRBV5-4 to TRBJ2-1; D not resolved. The V gene's germline CDR1 is SGHNT and CDR2 YYREEE (reference sequence). Trimming removed 1 base from V and 9 bases from J, with 14 bases in between. This CDR3 comprises 14 residues. As DNA, the CDR3 is TGTGCCAGCAGCTTGTACCAGGCTTCCGGTGAGCAGTTCTTC. Amino acid sequence: CASSLYQASGEQFF.

This clone was detected only a few times. This chain uses TRBV5-1 with TRBJ1-1; 7 bases are shared with TRBD1. CDR1 and CDR2 from the germline V gene are SGHRS and YFSETQ. This CDR3 region has 14 residues. V gave up 3 bases and J gave up 2 bases; unmatched junction bases: 4. The CDR3: CASSSDRANTEAFF. As DNA, the CDR3 is TGCGCCAGCAGCTCAGACAGGGCCAACACTGAAGCTTTCTTT.

The V call is TRBV6-5, the J call TRBJ2-7; D possibly corresponds to TRBD1 (5 bases). The CDR3 is made up of 14 amino acids. The germline CDR1 and CDR2 sequences are MNHEY and SVGAGI. V gave up 4 bases and J gave up 7 bases, with 17 bases separating them. CDR3 nucleotides: TGTGCCAGCAGTTCAGCCCAGGGAACCTCTGAGCAGTACTTC. It is translated as CASSSAQGTSEQYF.

This chain uses TRBV21-1 with TRBJ1-6. TRBV21-1 is tagged as a pseudogene. The CDR3 is made up of 14 amino acids. The chain's CDR3 is CASSRPYYNSPLHF. The CDR3 DNA follows: TGTGCCAGCAGCCGGCCATACTATAATTCACCCCTCCACTTT.

J is TRBJ1-4 and V is TRBV28; D is undetermined. Trimming shortened V by 8 bases and J by 7 bases, and 8 bases separated the two germline ends. Per germline, CDR1 MDHEN and CDR2 SYDVKM. The CDR3 is 11 residues long. The CDR3 is CASRRFEKLFF. The CDR3 DNA is TGTGCCAGCCGTCGTTTTGAAAAACTGTTTTTT. Drawing the rest from reference TRBV28 and TRBJ1-4, the complete variable domain is DVKVTQSSRYLVKRTGEKVFLECVQDMDHENMFWYRQDPGLGLRLIYFSYDVKMKEKGDIPEGYSVSREKKERFSLILESASTNQTSMYLCASRRFEKLFFGSGTQLSVL.

This chain uses TRBV11-1 with TRBJ1-1, with 8 positions matching TRBD1. Germline-derived CDR1 and CDR2 are SGHAT and FQDESV (reference sequence). The CDR3 length is 16 residues. Trimming cost V 0 bases and J 5 bases; bases outside gene matches: 8. This CDR3 reads CASSLASRTGHTEAFF. The CDR3 DNA is TGTGCCAGCAGCTTAGCTTCCCGGACAGGGCATACTGAAGCTTTCTTT.

The rearrangement joins TRBV11-1 to TRBJ2-7; D is tentatively TRBD1 or TRBD2 (5 bases each). The germline V and J ends were trimmed by 3 bases and 7 bases, with 7 bases remaining between them. Germline-derived CDR1 and CDR2 are SGHAT and FQDESV (reference sequence). CDR3 length: 11 residues. The CDR3, as DNA: TGTGCCAGCAGCTTGGGGGTAGAGCAGTACTTC. Its translation: CASSLGVEQYF.

The rearrangement uses TRBV5-8 and TRBJ2-2, with D unclear. The CDR3 extends over 14 amino acids. The germline V gene encodes CDR1 SGHTS and CDR2 YDEGEE. Between the trimmed V and J ends, which lost 0 bases and 1 base, there was a span of 4 bases. As DNA, the CDR3 is TGTGCCAGCAGCTTGGAAGTGAACACCGGGGAGCTGTTTTTT. Amino acid sequence: CASSLEVNTGELFF.

The CDR3 region is CASSEKGLAQHF. For the CDR3, the DNA is TGTGCCAGCAGCGAGAAGGGTCTGGCCCAGCATTTT. The chain carries TRBV7-9 and TRBJ1-5; D gene ambiguous. Germline-derived CDR1 and CDR2 are SEHNR and FQNEAQ (reference sequence). This CDR3 comprises 12 residues. V was shortened by 5 bases and J by 11 bases, with 13 bases between the two germline ends.

The J gene is TRBJ2-2, the V gene TRBV30; D gene ambiguous. V lost 6 bases and J lost 3, with 11 bases in between. The CDR3 is made up of 13 amino acids. Germline values: CDR1 GTSNPN, CDR2 SVGIG (reference sequence). The DNA of the CDR3 is TGTGCCTGTTTTCGGGCCTACACCGGGGAGCTGTTTTTT. Its protein is CACFRAYTGELFF. Variable domain in full (rest from reference TRBV30 and TRBJ2-2): SQTIHQWPATLVQPVGSPLSLECTVEGTSNPNLYWYRQAAGRGLQLLFYSVGIGQISSEVPQNLSASRPQDRQFILSSKKLLLSDSGFYLCACFRAYTGELFFGEGSRLTVL.

The V gene is TRBV13, the J gene TRBJ2-7; 9 nucleotides match TRBD1. With 5 bases clipped from V and 3 bases from J, the junction kept 5 bases outside the gene matches. The CDR3 covers 14 residues. Germline CDR1 PRHDT, CDR2 FYEKMQ (reference sequence). Here the CDR3 DNA reads TGTGCCAGCAGCACCGGGACAGGGAACTACGAGCAGTACTTC. Amino acid sequence: CASSTGTGNYEQYF. The full variable domain, completed using reference TRBV13 and TRBJ2-7, is AAGVIQSPRHLIKEKRETATLKCYPIPRHDTVYWYQQGPGQDPQFLISFYEKMQSDKGSIPDRFSAQQFSDYHSELNMSSLELGDSALYFCASSTGTGNYEQYFGPGTRLTVT.

This chain's CDR3 is CASSDFPQGAVQPQHF. The CDR3 nucleotides read TGTGCCAGCAGTGATTTTCCTCAGGGGGCTGTTCAGCCCCAGCATTTT. V gene TRBV6-1 combines with J gene TRBJ1-5, with 8 nucleotides matching TRBD1. The germline CDR1 and CDR2 sequences are MNHNS and SASEGT. The CDR3 has 16 residues. The V segment lost 3 bases and the J segment 6 bases; nucleotides outside the gene matches: 10.

The chain uses TRBV23-1 and TRBJ2-3; 9 bases align to TRBD2. TRBV23-1 is sorted into the ORF group, with uncertain function. The CDR3 is 15 residues long. With 3 bases clipped from V and 2 bases from J, the junction kept 3 bases outside the gene matches. Here the CDR3 reads CASSHLAGTTDTQYF. The CDR3 region has the DNA TGCGCCAGCAGTCATCTAGCGGGGACCACAGATACGCAGTATTTT.

The CDR3 loop is CASGLGGLETKNIQYF. CDR3 coding DNA: TGTGCTAGTGGTTTGGGGGGGTTGGAGACCAAAAACATTCAGTACTTC. The V call is TRBV12-5, the J call TRBJ2-4; D is possibly TRBD1 or TRBD2 (5 bases each). Between the trimmed V and J ends, which lost 1 base and 2 bases, there was a span of 12 bases. There are 16 residues in the CDR3. Germline CDR1 reads LGHNT; CDR2 reads FRNRAP.

The rearrangement joins TRBV4-2 to TRBJ1-4; 11 nucleotides agree with TRBD1. With 0 bases clipped from V and 11 bases from J, the junction kept 17 bases outside the gene matches. The CDR3 is 19 residues long. CDR1 is LGHNA and CDR2 is YNFKEQ in the germline V gene. The CDR3 spells CASSQEPLGTGGRLWKLFF. For the CDR3, the DNA is TGTGCCAGCAGCCAAGAGCCCCTCGGGACAGGGGGTCGTTTGTGGAAACTGTTTTTT.

This chain joins TRBV7-9 and TRBJ1-4; 8 nucleotides agree with TRBD1. Unmatched junction bases numbered 7, after V lost 3 bases and J lost 7 bases. Looked up from germline, CDR1 is SEHNR and CDR2 is FQNEAQ (reference sequence). The CDR3 is made up of 15 amino acids. CDR3 sequence: CASSLGRGPGEKLFF. CDR3 coding DNA: TGTGCCAGCAGCTTGGGCAGGGGGCCAGGTGAAAAACTGTTTTTT.

This chain links TRBV2 with TRBJ2-5, with 7 bases aligning to TRBD1. The germline V gene encodes CDR1 SNHLY and CDR2 FYNNEI. The CDR3 extends over 14 amino acids. The V gene end was trimmed by 6 bases and the J gene end by 3 bases; junction bases not matched to a gene: 7. The CDR3, as DNA: TGTGCCAGCAGGGGGGAGACAGGGAAAGAGACCCAGTACTTC. Protein product: CASRGETGKETQYF.

The V gene is TRBV6-1, the J gene TRBJ1-1; D is ambiguous. CDR1 MNHNS and CDR2 SASEGT come from the germline V gene. V was pared by 4 bases and J by 2 bases, with 8 bases between. The CDR3 covers 13 residues. In DNA, the CDR3 is TGTGCCAGCAGTGTGAAGGGAAACACTGAAGCTTTCTTT. Translation gives CASSVKGNTEAFF.

This chain links TRBV5-4 with TRBJ2-2; D perhaps matches TRBD2 (7 bases). CDR3 size: 17 residues. Trimming stripped 1 base from V and 7 bases from J, with 20 bases between. Per germline, CDR1 SGHNT and CDR2 YYREEE (reference sequence). CDR3 sequence: CASSLMEGGGAIGELFF. Written as DNA, the CDR3 is TGTGCCAGCAGCTTGATGGAGGGCGGGGGCGCCATCGGGGAGCTGTTTTTT.

The V call is TRBV27, the J call TRBJ2-1; D is ambiguous. This CDR3 is 13 amino acids long. Trimming removed 0 bases at V and 6 bases at J, with 6 bases between. The germline gives CDR1 MNHEY, CDR2 SMNVEV (reference sequence). The CDR3: CASSLSSFNEQFF. The CDR3 bases are TGTGCCAGCAGTTTATCGAGTTTCAATGAGCAGTTCTTC.

This chain links TRBV7-6 with TRBJ2-7; D is possibly TRBD1 (5 bases). This CDR3 region has 14 residues. V lost 6 bases, J lost 1 base, and 13 bases lay in between. Germline assignment: CDR1 SGHVS and CDR2 FNYEAQ. The CDR3 sequence is CASSDRGRSYEQYF. CDR3 coding DNA: TGTGCCAGCAGTGACAGAGGCAGGTCCTACGAGCAGTACTTC.

The chain couples TRBV4-1 to TRBJ2-3; 7 bases match TRBD1. Germline CDR1 reads MGHRA; CDR2 reads YSYEKL. This CDR3 region has 18 residues. J gave up 4 bases and V 1 base, and 14 bases lay outside the gene matches. CDR3 region: CASSQGKLTGRSPDTQYF. The CDR3 DNA reads TGCGCCAGCAGCCAAGGTAAATTGACAGGGCGGAGCCCAGATACGCAGTATTTT.

The V gene is TRBV19, the J gene TRBJ2-7; 8 bases are shared with TRBD1. Trimming cost V 6 bases and J 0 bases; bases outside gene matches: 7. Germline assignment: CDR1 LNHDA and CDR2 SQIVND (reference sequence). The CDR3 sequence is 15 residues long. CDR3 loop: CASRITGGSSYEQYF. For the CDR3, the DNA is TGTGCCAGTAGGATTACAGGGGGGAGCTCCTACGAGCAGTACTTC.

The V call is TRBV15, the J call TRBJ1-2; 9 bases line up with TRBD1. The CDR3 is 16 residues long. The germline gives CDR1 LNHNV, CDR2 YYDKDF (reference sequence). The V segment lost 7 bases and the J segment 4 bases; nucleotides outside the gene matches: 13. The CDR3 sequence: CATTDGGQGPSYGYTF. CDR3 sequence (DNA): TGTGCCACCACCGATGGAGGACAGGGGCCCTCCTATGGCTACACCTTC.

The chain employs TRBV6-5 and TRBJ1-3; 9 bases line up with TRBD1. CDR3 length equals 15 residues. Looked up from germline, CDR1 is MNHEY and CDR2 is SVGAGI. V gave up 6 bases and J gave up 3 bases; unmatched junction bases: 6. In DNA, the CDR3 is TGTGCCAGCAGAAGGGACAGGGAAGGTGGAAACACCATATATTTT. This sequence encodes CASRRDREGGNTIYF.

CDR3 DNA sequence: TGTGCCAGCAGCTCGTCGGACAGCTCCTACGAGCAGTACTTC. Translating gives CASSSSDSSYEQYF. V gene TRBV7-9 combines with J gene TRBJ2-7, with D maybe TRBD1 (6 bases). V gave up 4 bases and J gave up 0 bases, with 10 bases separating them. CDR3 length equals 14 residues. Germline lookup yields CDR1 SEHNR and CDR2 FQNEAQ (reference sequence). The variable domain in full, with the rest retrieved from reference TRBV7-9 and TRBJ2-7, is DTGVSQNPRHKITKRGQNVTFRCDPISEHNRLYWYRQTLGQGPEFLTYFQNEAQLEKSRLLSDRFSAERPKGSFSTLEIQRTEQGDSAMYLCASSSSDSSYEQYFGPGTRLTVT.

The V gene is TRBV27, the J gene TRBJ2-4; TRBD1 aligns across 8 bases. The CDR3 covers 15 residues. J gave up 3 bases and V 6 bases, and 7 bases lay outside the gene matches. The germline CDR1 and CDR2 sequences are MNHEY and SMNVEV (reference sequence). The CDR3 nucleotides are TGTGCCAGCAGACTTACAGGGGGAGACAAAAACATTCAGTACTTC. As protein: CASRLTGGDKNIQYF.

The rearrangement joins TRBV7-3 to TRBJ2-5; D unresolved. Germline V gives CDR1 SGHTA, CDR2 FQGTGA. This CDR3 is built from 13 residues. V was shortened by 4 bases and J by 0 bases, with 6 bases between the two germline ends. The CDR3 is CASSSTYQETQYF. In DNA, the CDR3 is TGTGCCAGCAGCTCCACGTACCAAGAGACCCAGTACTTC.

This CDR3 reads CASSKGGQGADTQYF. CDR3 nucleotides: TGTGCCAGCAGCAAAGGGGGACAGGGGGCAGATACGCAGTATTTT. The chain recombines TRBV21-1 with TRBJ2-3; TRBD1, the table's D call, was not compared with the DNA. TRBV21-1 is a listed pseudogene. The CDR3 has 15 residues.

The V gene is TRBV4-2, the J gene TRBJ1-2, with 12 bases aligning to TRBD1. Losses at the gene ends were 0 bases for V and 9 bases for J; bases not matched to a gene: 8. The CDR3 extends over 16 amino acids. The germline CDR1 and CDR2 sequences are LGHNA and YNFKEQ. The CDR3 nucleotides are TGTGCCAGCAGCCAAGAACCGGGACAGGGGGCGGTCAGCTACACCTTC. This codes for CASSQEPGQGAVSYTF.

This chain joins TRBV6-1 and TRBJ1-5, with 8 bases fitting TRBD1. CDR3 length: 15 residues. CDR1 and CDR2 (germline): MNHNS, SASEGT. V trimming: 5 bases; J trimming: 6 bases; junction bases outside the gene matches: 9. The CDR3 spells CASSLDRGFGQPQHF. CDR3 DNA: TGTGCCAGCAGTCTAGACAGGGGATTTGGTCAGCCCCAGCATTTT.